Listed here are 29 T cell receptor beta chains from one sample, sequenced in a study of cytomegalovirus exposure and HLA in healthy donors. With 60 Vbeta and 13 Jbeta primers, the PCR was carried out. Libraries were prepared by immunoSEQ multiplex PCR; TCRdb keeps only in-frame clonotypes and omits some of them. The table includes over 200,000 clones, roughly 79% detected once. Sequencing was performed on PBMCs. The receptors were sampled from a woman between 35 and 50 years old in good health and CMV-seronegative.

The rearrangement uses TRBV7-2 and TRBJ1-5; D may be TRBD1 (5 bases). Trimming removed 5 bases from V and 2 bases from J, with 7 bases in between. Germline CDR1 SGHTA, CDR2 FQGNSA. This CDR3 contains 13 residues. The CDR3 DNA is TGTGCCAGCAGCGGGGCCGGCAATCAGCCCCAGCATTTT. It is translated as CASSGAGNQPQHF. Using reference TRBV7-2 and TRBJ1-5 for the parts outside the CDR3, the full variable domain is GAGVSQSPSNKVTEKGKDVELRCDPISGHTALYWYRQSLGQGLEFLIYFQGNSAPDKSGLPSDRFSAERTGGSVSTLTIQRTQQEDSAVYLCASSGAGNQPQHFGDGTRLSIL.

The V and J genes are TRBV7-6 and TRBJ2-7; TRBD2 is a possible D gene (6 bases). CDR3 length equals 18 residues. V was pared by 1 base and J by 0 bases, with 19 bases between. Germline V CDR1 and CDR2: SGHVS, FNYEAQ. CDR3 sequence reads: CASSLVLAGPASSYEQYF. The DNA of the CDR3 is TGTGCCAGCAGCTTAGTTCTTGCGGGGCCAGCTAGCTCCTACGAGCAGTACTTC.

V gene TRBV18 combines with J gene TRBJ2-1; D not certain. The CDR3 totals 13 residues. From germline, CDR1 is KGHSH and CDR2 LQKENI. Trimming removed 5 bases from V and 6 bases from J, with 11 bases in between. CDR3 protein: CASSGEVLNEQFF. For the CDR3, the DNA is TGTGCCAGCTCAGGTGAGGTCCTCAATGAGCAGTTCTTC.

The chain is built from TRBV9 and TRBJ2-1; TRBD1 matches 7 bases. The CDR3 is 16 residues long. CDR1 and CDR2 (germline): SGDLS, YYNGEE. V shed 0 bases and J 8 bases; nucleotides not matched to a gene: 11. CDR3 sequence (DNA): TGTGCCAGCAGCGTAGAGTTGACAGGGTTATCGTATGAGCAGTTCTTC. This gives the protein CASSVELTGLSYEQFF.

The chain uses TRBV28 and TRBJ2-1, with TRBD1 matching over 7 bases. CDR1 MDHEN and CDR2 SYDVKM come from the germline V gene. V shed 5 bases and J 2 bases; nucleotides not matched to a gene: 9. The CDR3 length is 16 residues. The CDR3 bases are TGTGCCAGCAGTAGAGGAACAGGGGCCCCCTACAATGAGCAGTTCTTC. Translation: CASSRGTGAPYNEQFF. Filled out from reference TRBV28 and TRBJ2-1, the complete variable domain reads DVKVTQSSRYLVKRTGEKVFLECVQDMDHENMFWYRQDPGLGLRLIYFSYDVKMKEKGDIPEGYSVSREKKERFSLILESASTNQTSMYLCASSRGTGAPYNEQFFGPGTRLTVL.

This clone was recorded only once. This chain connects TRBV5-1 to TRBJ2-3; 11 nucleotides line up with TRBD2. This CDR3 is built from 16 residues. Germline trimming cut 1 base from V and 5 bases from J; bases unmatched to any gene: 6. CDR1 and CDR2 (germline): SGHRS, YFSETQ. CDR3 sequence: CASSLFSGGDGDTQYF. CDR3 DNA sequence: TGCGCCAGCAGCTTGTTTAGCGGGGGGGATGGAGATACGCAGTATTTT. The whole variable domain, filled in from reference TRBV5-1 and TRBJ2-3, reads KAGVTQTPRYLIKTRGQQVTLSCSPISGHRSVSWYQQTPGQGLQFLFEYFSETQRNKGNFPGRFSGRQFSNSRSEMNVSTLELGDSALYLCASSLFSGGDGDTQYFGPGTRLTVL.

The chain carries TRBV28 and TRBJ1-4, with a possible D match to TRBD1 (6 bases). V lost 8 bases to trimming and J lost 7 bases, with 26 bases between them. CDR1 is MDHEN, CDR2 SYDVKM, per germline. There are 17 residues in the CDR3. CDR3 coding DNA: TGTGCCAGCGGATTTCTACAGGGAGAGGGGATGGGTGAAAAACTGTTTTTT. Amino acid sequence: CASGFLQGEGMGEKLFF.

The chain couples TRBV9 to TRBJ2-7, with a tentative D call TRBD2 (7 bases). Germline values: CDR1 SGDLS, CDR2 YYNGEE. The CDR3 length is 14 residues. V dropped 3 bases and J dropped 3 bases, with 13 bases sitting between them. CDR3 in DNA: TGTGCCAGCAGCGCCTGGGAGGGGGGCTACGAGCAGTACTTC. Translating it yields CASSAWEGGYEQYF. The full variable domain, rest sourced from reference TRBV9 and TRBJ2-7, is DSGVTQTPKHLITATGQRVTLRCSPRSGDLSVYWYQQSLDQGLQFLIQYYNGEERAKGNILERFSAQQFPDLHSELNLSSLELGDSALYFCASSAWEGGYEQYFGPGTRLTVT.

The chain employs TRBV14 and TRBJ2-5, with D perhaps matching TRBD2 (6 bases). V lost 5 bases and J lost 6, with 7 bases in between. The germline V gene encodes CDR1 SGHDN and CDR2 FVKESK. CDR3 length equals 11 residues. This chain's CDR3 is CASSTSQTQYF. In nucleotides, the CDR3 is TGTGCCAGCAGCACTAGCCAGACCCAGTACTTC.

This clone has a handful of counts. This chain connects TRBV6-6 to TRBJ1-6, with D unclear. The V end lost 2 bases, the J end lost 7 bases, and 12 bases lay between the germline ends. The CDR3 contains 15 residues. In germline, CDR1 is MNHNY, CDR2 SVGAGI (reference sequence). This CDR3 reads CASSYGSVGNSPLHF. DNA for the CDR3: TGTGCCAGCAGTTACGGTAGCGTAGGGAATTCACCCCTCCACTTT.

The rearrangement joins TRBV7-2 to TRBJ1-3, with 7 positions matching TRBD1. The germline V gene encodes CDR1 SGHTA and CDR2 FQGNSA. Germline trimming cut 3 bases from V and 1 base from J; bases unmatched to any gene: 3. CDR3 length: 15 amino acids. The CDR3 loop reads CASSFNRGSGNTIYF. The CDR3, as DNA: TGTGCCAGCAGCTTTAACAGGGGTTCTGGAAACACCATATATTTT.

The genes are TRBV4-2 and TRBJ2-2; no firm D call. Germline CDR1 is LGHNA and CDR2 is YNFKEQ. The CDR3 length is 17 residues. V dropped 0 bases and J dropped 2 bases, with 13 bases sitting between them. In DNA, the CDR3 is TGTGCCAGCAGCCAAGATCTGACAACCTCAAACACCGGGGAGCTGTTTTTT. It yields the protein CASSQDLTTSNTGELFF.

For this clone: A read error may produce the germline difference seen at one junction end. The genes are TRBV29-1 and TRBJ1-2; 7 bases map to TRBD1. CDR3 length equals 15 residues. Germline V CDR1 and CDR2: SQVTM, ANQGSEA. This CDR3 is CSVEGGRGTPEGYPF. DNA for the CDR3: TGCAGCGTTGAAGGTGGCAGGGGGACGCCGGAAGGCTACCCCTTC.

This clone appeared once. CDR3: CASSSRGATTDTQYF. Here the CDR3 DNA reads TGTGCCAGCAGTTCCCGGGGGGCAACCACAGATACGCAGTATTTT. The chain has TRBV5-5 and TRBJ2-3; D possibly corresponds to TRBD2 (7 bases). CDR1 and CDR2 from the germline V gene are SGHKS and YYEKEE (reference sequence). The V end was cut by 5 bases, the J end by 2 bases, with 15 bases between. CDR3 length equals 15 residues.

V usage is TRBV7-2 and J usage is TRBJ2-3; 8 bases align to TRBD1. This CDR3 spans 17 amino acids. J gave up 4 bases and V 5 bases, and 14 bases lay outside the gene matches. Germline CDR1 SGHTA, CDR2 FQGNSA. The CDR3 DNA is TGTGCCAGCAGCAGGCACTCCGGGACAGGCGGGTCAGATACGCAGTATTTT. This encodes CASSRHSGTGGSDTQYF.

The chain employs TRBV10-3 and TRBJ2-7; TRBD1 agrees at 9 bases. Germline assignment: CDR1 ENHRY and CDR2 SYGVKD. CDR3 length: 16 amino acids. Germline trimming cut 2 bases from V and 3 bases from J; bases unmatched to any gene: 8. The CDR3 is CAISENRDRVLYEQYF. CDR3 nucleotides: TGTGCCATCAGTGAGAACCGGGACAGGGTTCTCTACGAGCAGTACTTC.

The chain links TRBV6-1 to TRBJ1-1; D may be TRBD1 (5 bases). V lost 1 base and J lost 5, with 8 bases in between. The germline V gene has CDR1 MNHNS and CDR2 SASEGT. This CDR3 has 13 amino acids. The CDR3 bases are TGTGCCAGCAGTGAAGGGGGCCAGACTGAAGCTTTCTTT. Translated: CASSEGGQTEAFF.

V gene TRBV7-9 combines with J gene TRBJ2-7; TRBD1 matches 8 bases. The CDR3 extends over 19 amino acids. V was clipped by 6 bases and J by 1 base; unmatched bases: 20. Germline assignment: CDR1 SEHNR and CDR2 FQNEAQ (reference sequence). The CDR3 here is CASRAPLGRGLSGSYEQYF. In DNA, the CDR3 is TGTGCCAGCAGAGCTCCCCTGGGCAGGGGGCTTTCAGGTTCCTACGAGCAGTACTTC.

CDR3 region: CASGAGQGAREKLFF. In nucleotides, the CDR3 is TGTGCTAGTGGTGCCGGACAGGGGGCGCGGGAAAAACTGTTTTTT. The chain employs TRBV12-5 and TRBJ1-4, with 11 bases aligning to TRBD1. The V gene end was trimmed by 5 bases and the J gene end by 8 bases; junction bases not matched to a gene: 7. The CDR3 is 15 residues long. Germline V lookup: CDR1 LGHNT, CDR2 FRNRAP.

The chain is built from TRBV5-1 and TRBJ1-1, with TRBD1 matching 8 bases. The V gene's germline CDR1 is SGHRS and CDR2 YFSETQ. J was trimmed by 4 bases and V by 6 bases; bases with no gene match: 11. The length of the CDR3 is 15 residues. This chain's CDR3 is CASNWIGQGATEAFF. DNA of the CDR3: TGCGCCAGCAACTGGATTGGACAGGGAGCCACTGAAGCTTTCTTT.

This clone appeared once. This chain joins TRBV27 and TRBJ1-4, with 11 bases that match TRBD1. The CDR3 runs 21 residues. With V trimmed by 5 bases and J by 4 bases, 21 bases remained unmatched. Per germline, CDR1 MNHEY and CDR2 SMNVEV (reference sequence). The CDR3 DNA is TGTGCCAGCAGTCTCACCCCTCAGGACAGGGGGCGACGGCCCGTTAATGAAAAACTGTTTTTT. Encoded protein: CASSLTPQDRGRRPVNEKLFF. Using reference TRBV27 and TRBJ1-4 for the parts outside the CDR3, the full variable domain is EAQVTQNPRYLITVTGKKLTVTCSQNMNHEYMSWYRQDPGLGLRQIYYSMNVEVTDKGDVPEGYKVSRKEKRNFPLILESPSPNQTSLYFCASSLTPQDRGRRPVNEKLFFGSGTQLSVL.

This clone was found once. The genes are TRBV5-1 and TRBJ2-5, with D perhaps matching TRBD1 (6 bases). In germline, CDR1 is SGHRS, CDR2 YFSETQ. The CDR3 loop spans 13 amino acids. V was pared by 0 bases and J by 4 bases, with 7 bases between. This CDR3 is CASSLARGETQYF. In DNA form, the CDR3 reads TGCGCCAGCAGCTTGGCCAGGGGAGAGACCCAGTACTTC.

The rearrangement joins TRBV20-1 to TRBJ2-7, with D uncertain. Trimming removed 8 bases from V and 0 bases from J, with 8 bases in between. This CDR3 is built from 11 residues. Germline CDR1 is DFQATT and CDR2 is SNEGSKA (reference sequence). In DNA form, the CDR3 reads TGCAGTCCTTATTTCTCCTACGAGCAGTACTTC. Its protein is CSPYFSYEQYF.

The J gene is TRBJ2-7, the V gene TRBV2; D uncertain. Trimming shortened V by 3 bases and J by 4 bases, and 10 bases separated the two germline ends. Germline values: CDR1 SNHLY, CDR2 FYNNEI. The CDR3 is 13 amino acids. For the CDR3, the DNA is TGTGCCAGCAGTGAGTTTATAGATTACGAGCAGTACTTC. Protein product: CASSEFIDYEQYF.

The J gene is TRBJ1-2, the V gene TRBV27, with 7 bases aligning to TRBD1. The trim removed 5 bases at V and 3 bases at J, leaving 6 bases unmatched. Germline assignment: CDR1 MNHEY and CDR2 SMNVEV (reference sequence). This CDR3 is built from 14 residues. This chain's CDR3 is CASSSDTGDYGYTF. The CDR3 DNA follows: TGTGCCAGCAGTAGCGACACAGGGGACTATGGCTACACCTTC.

This clone came up a few times. Other DNA variants within this sample encode the same CDR3. This rearrangement joins TRBV6-5 to TRBJ2-7; no clear D gene. Germline V gene sequence: CDR1 MNHEY, CDR2 SVGAGI. V was clipped by 0 bases and J by 2 bases, with 8 bases between them. This CDR3 contains 14 residues. In nucleotides, the CDR3 is TGTGCCAGCAGTTACTCGAGGTTAGCCTACGAGCAGTACTTC. Its protein product is CASSYSRLAYEQYF.

V is TRBV29-1 and J is TRBJ2-5, with TRBD1 as a possible D gene (5 bases). Germline assignment: CDR1 SQVTM and CDR2 ANQGSEA. The CDR3 has 12 residues. The V gene lost 4 bases and the J gene lost 2 bases, with 8 bases spanning the gap. DNA of the CDR3: TGCAGCGTTGGCAGGGAACAAGAGACCCAGTACTTC. Translating it yields CSVGREQETQYF.

The V call is TRBV11-3, the J call TRBJ2-5, with D possibly TRBD2 on 6 matching bases. Deletions cut 3 bases from V and 5 bases from J, with 10 bases between. This CDR3 has 13 residues. Germline lookup yields CDR1 SGHNT and CDR2 YENEEA. The CDR3 here is CASSLGGRETQYF. DNA for the CDR3: TGTGCCAGCAGCTTGGGGGGAAGGGAGACCCAGTACTTC.

The V gene is TRBV2, the J gene TRBJ1-1; tentative D call: TRBD1 (6 bases). Germline V gives CDR1 SNHLY, CDR2 FYNNEI. Trimming took 8 bases from V and 3 from J, leaving 13 bases between them. The CDR3 contains 13 residues. This CDR3 reads CASQGSWDTEAFF. In DNA, the CDR3 is TGTGCCAGCCAGGGGAGTTGGGACACTGAAGCTTTCTTT.